This T cell receptor (beta chain) was identified during a study of cytomegalovirus exposure and HLA in healthy donors. Study-level points and caveats: A list of 150 to 200 TCR beta chains associated with cytomegalovirus was given. Compared with the roughly 700-donor mean, an Asian-associated ancestry cluster reportedly had fewer N-insertions, according to a later analysis.

60 Vbeta and 13 Jbeta primers were used in PCR. The protocol was immunoSEQ multiplex PCR, while the TCRdb copy is restricted to in-frame clones and leaves out a portion. The table lists some 160,000 clones, under 80% of them singletons. The count of this clone is one. Antigen: not known. The sample was PBMCs. The origin of this receptor is a woman in her twenties or thirties in good health and CMV-seronegative.

As DNA, the CDR3 is TGTGCCTCAAAAACTGGGCCATCAGACGTCACTGAAGCTTTCTTT. It translates to CASKTGPSDVTEAFF. The V call is TRBV19, the J call TRBJ1-1, with D unresolved. This CDR3 has 15 residues. Germline loops: CDR1 LNHDA, CDR2 SQIVND (reference sequence). V lost 11 bases, J lost 4 bases, and 23 bases lay in between.